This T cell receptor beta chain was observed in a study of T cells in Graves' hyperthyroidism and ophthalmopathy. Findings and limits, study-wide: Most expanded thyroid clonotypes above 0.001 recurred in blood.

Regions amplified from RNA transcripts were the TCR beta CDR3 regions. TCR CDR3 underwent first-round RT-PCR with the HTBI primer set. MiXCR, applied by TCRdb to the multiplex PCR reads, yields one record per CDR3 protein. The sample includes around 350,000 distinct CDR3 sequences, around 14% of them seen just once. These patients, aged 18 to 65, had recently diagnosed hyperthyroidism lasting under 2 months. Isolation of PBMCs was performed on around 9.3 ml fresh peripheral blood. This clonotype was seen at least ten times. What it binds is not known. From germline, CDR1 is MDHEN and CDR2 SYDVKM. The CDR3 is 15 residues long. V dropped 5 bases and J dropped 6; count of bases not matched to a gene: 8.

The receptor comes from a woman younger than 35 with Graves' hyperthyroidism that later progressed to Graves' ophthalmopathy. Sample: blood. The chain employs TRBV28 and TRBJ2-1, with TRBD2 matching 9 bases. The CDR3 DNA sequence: TGTGCCAGCAGTCAAGCGGGAGGAAAGATCAATGAGCAGTTCTTC. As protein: CASSQAGGKINEQFF.